This TCR beta chain was found in a study of shared clonotypes between healthy human individuals. Using immunoSEQ multiplex PCR, the repertoire was profiled, and TCRdb retains in-frame clones only, with some absent. The sample records 2 million or so clones, 85% to 95% being singletons. Free of recent acute infections or vaccinations, the donors were healthy HIV-negative adults. The donor cohort consisted entirely of Caucasian adults residing in Nashville, Tennessee. V lost 8 bases and J lost 2, with 17 bases in between. This CDR3 comprises 14 residues. Germline V gene lookup returns CDR1 SGHRS and CDR2 YFSETQ.

The sequencing input was naive CD4+ T cells sorted from blood. Subset given: CD45RA+ positively selected. The chain joins TRBV5-1 to TRBJ2-7, with D maybe TRBD2 (5 bases). The receptor comes from a man younger than 35 in good health. In DNA form, the CDR3 reads TGCGCCAGTGGCCTTGAGGGTGGGACCTACGAGCAGTACTTC. Translated, it gives CASGLEGGTYEQYF.